This is a list of T cell receptor beta chains from one sample in a study of T-cell reconstitution after alpha-beta-depleted transplantation in children. TCRdb ran MiXCR on the PCR reads and lists one entry per CDR3 protein. The sample contains a few hundred thousand distinct CDR3 sequences, over 20% of which appear only once. This material consisted of PBMCs, taken before TCRalphabeta/CD19-depleted stem cell transplant. These receptors came from a boy in the first two years of life with Wiskott-Aldrich syndrome, due to receive a stem cell transplant. Each CDR3 is given with its conserved first and last residue. The order of the fields is V gene, clone size, D gene, J gene, CDR3 protein, CDR3 DNA. D genes are given only for firm matches. Clone sizes are given selectively: once, few, many, or a class where the clone is expanded.

V gene: TRBV19; clone size: .; D gene: .; J gene: TRBJ2-3; CDR3 protein: CASSIPTLTASTDTQYF; CDR3 DNA: TGTGCCAGTAGTATACCGACCTTGACGGCGAGCACAGATACGCAGTATTTT
V gene: TRBV5-6; clone size: few; D gene: .; J gene: TRBJ1-4; CDR3 protein: CASSLAVAERATNEKLFF; CDR3 DNA: TGTGCCAGCAGCTTGGCGGTGGCCGAAAGAGCAACTAATGAAAAACTGTTTTTT
V gene: TRBV9; clone size: once; D gene: TRBD2; J gene: TRBJ2-7; CDR3 protein: CASSPHMPSGIYEQYF; CDR3 DNA: TGTGCCAGCAGCCCCCATATGCCTAGCGGGATTTACGAGCAGTACTTC
V gene: TRBV10-3; clone size: .; D gene: TRBD2; J gene: TRBJ2-7; CDR3 protein: CDLRLAGTYEQYF; CDR3 DNA: TGTGACTTGAGGCTAGCGGGAACGTACGAGCAGTACTTC
V gene: TRBV19; clone size: .; D gene: .; J gene: TRBJ2-2; CDR3 protein: CASRRGSTNTGELFF; CDR3 DNA: TGTGCCAGTAGAAGGGGCTCGACGAACACCGGGGAGCTGTTTTTT
V gene: TRBV6-5; clone size: .; D gene: .; J gene: TRBJ1-6; CDR3 protein: CASSYNPLPGAYNSPLHF; CDR3 DNA: TGTGCCAGCAGTTACAACCCCCTCCCGGGGGCCTATAATTCACCCCTCCACTTT
V gene: TRBV27; clone size: .; D gene: .; J gene: TRBJ2-2; CDR3 protein: CASSWRGGTGELFF; CDR3 DNA: TGTGCCAGCAGTTGGAGAGGGGGCACCGGGGAGCTGTTTTTT
V gene: TRBV28; clone size: .; D gene: .; J gene: TRBJ2-5; CDR3 protein: CASSPWAQETQYF; CDR3 DNA: TGTGCCAGCAGTCCCTGGGCGCAAGAGACCCAGTACTTC
V gene: TRBV2; clone size: few; D gene: .; J gene: TRBJ2-4; CDR3 protein: CASRPLATKNIQYF; CDR3 DNA: TGTGCCAGCAGGCCTCTAGCGACCAAAAACATTCAGTACTTC
V gene: TRBV20-1; clone size: .; D gene: TRBD1; J gene: TRBJ1-6; CDR3 protein: CSARDGDRGLFPLHF; CDR3 DNA: TGCAGTGCTAGAGATGGGGACAGGGGGCTTTTCCCCCTCCACTTT
V gene: TRBV6-6; clone size: .; D gene: .; J gene: TRBJ2-7; CDR3 protein: CASSFERGEQYF; CDR3 DNA: TGTGCCAGCAGTTTTGAGAGGGGCGAGCAGTACTTC